This T cell receptor beta chain was profiled in a study of graft-versus-host responses after intestinal transplantation. Study overall: Recipients obtained multivisceral, liver-intestinal, or isolated intestinal transplants. Anti-thymocyte globulin served as induction for all recipients, who then took tacrolimus and steroids for approximately three years.

Using immunoSEQ multiplex PCR, the repertoire was profiled, and TCRdb retains in-frame clones only, with some absent. The data show about 25,000 clones, over 85% seen once. As concerns this clone: Its antigen is currently unknown.

General study results and limits: Peak levels of circulating GvH clones tracked with early post-transplant HvG declines. Detection of GvH clones occurred in recipient marrow, and some had their first appearance in ileum or blood.

Sample: PBMCs, taken just over 29 days after intestinal transplant. This clonotype originated in a human patient who received an intestinal transplant, so some T cells may come from the graft donor.

CDR3 sequence reads: CSVPGQLGNEQFF. The CDR3 coding sequence is TGCAGCGTACCGGGCCAACTTGGGAATGAGCAGTTCTTC. The chain carries TRBV29-1 and TRBJ2-1; D gene ambiguous. There are 13 residues in the CDR3. Germline V gene sequence: CDR1 SQVTM, CDR2 ANQGSEA. The germline V and J ends were trimmed by 6 bases and 7 bases, with 16 bases remaining between them.